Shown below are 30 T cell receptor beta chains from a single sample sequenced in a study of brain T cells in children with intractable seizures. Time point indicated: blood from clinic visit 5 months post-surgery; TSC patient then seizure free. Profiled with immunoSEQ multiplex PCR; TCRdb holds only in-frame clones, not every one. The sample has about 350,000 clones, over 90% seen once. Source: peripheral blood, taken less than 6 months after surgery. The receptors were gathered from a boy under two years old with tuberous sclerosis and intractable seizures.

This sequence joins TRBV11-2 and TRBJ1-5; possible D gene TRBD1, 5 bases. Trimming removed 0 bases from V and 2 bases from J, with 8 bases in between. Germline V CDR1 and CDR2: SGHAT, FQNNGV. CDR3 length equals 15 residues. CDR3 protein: CASSLDLGGNQPQHF. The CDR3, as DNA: TGTGCCAGCAGCTTAGATTTGGGGGGCAATCAGCCCCAGCATTTT.

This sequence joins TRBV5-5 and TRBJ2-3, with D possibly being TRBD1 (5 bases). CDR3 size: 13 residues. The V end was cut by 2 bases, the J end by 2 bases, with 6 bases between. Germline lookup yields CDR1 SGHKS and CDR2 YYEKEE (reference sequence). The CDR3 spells CASSLGDTDTQYF. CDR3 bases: TGTGCCAGCAGCTTAGGGGACACAGATACGCAGTATTTT.

The CDR3 nucleotides read TGCGCCAGCAGCTTGTCTCCGACCCCCACCGGGGAGCTGTTTTTT. Translating gives CASSLSPTPTGELFF. The rearrangement links TRBV5-1 to TRBJ2-2; D uncertain. There are 15 residues in the CDR3. Per germline, CDR1 SGHRS and CDR2 YFSETQ. Trimming left V 1 base short and J 4 bases short, with 11 bases between.

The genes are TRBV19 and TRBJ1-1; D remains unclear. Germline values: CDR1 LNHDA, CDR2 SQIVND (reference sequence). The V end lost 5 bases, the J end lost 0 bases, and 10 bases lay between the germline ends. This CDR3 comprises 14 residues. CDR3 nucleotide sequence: TGTGCCAGTAGTCCTTACTCCATGAACACTGAAGCTTTCTTT. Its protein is CASSPYSMNTEAFF. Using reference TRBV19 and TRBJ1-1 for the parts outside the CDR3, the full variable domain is DGGITQSPKYLFRKEGQNVTLSCEQNLNHDAMYWYRQDPGQGLRLIYYSQIVNDFQKGDIAEGYSVSREKKESFPLTVTSAQKNPTAFYLCASSPYSMNTEAFFGQGTRLTVV.

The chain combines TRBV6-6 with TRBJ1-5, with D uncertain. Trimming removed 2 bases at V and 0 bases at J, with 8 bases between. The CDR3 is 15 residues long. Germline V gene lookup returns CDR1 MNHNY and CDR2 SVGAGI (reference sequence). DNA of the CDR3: TGTGCCAGCAGTTACCACGGTTATAGCAATCAGCCCCAGCATTTT. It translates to CASSYHGYSNQPQHF.

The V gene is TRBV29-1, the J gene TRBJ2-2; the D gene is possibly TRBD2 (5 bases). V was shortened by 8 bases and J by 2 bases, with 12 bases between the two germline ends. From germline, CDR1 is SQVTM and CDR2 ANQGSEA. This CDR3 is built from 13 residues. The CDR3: CSPEAANTGELFF. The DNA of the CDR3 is TGCAGCCCGGAGGCAGCTAACACCGGGGAGCTGTTTTTT.

The CDR3, as DNA: TGCGCCAGCAGCTTGGATCGACTAGTTTCGGAGACCCAGTACTTC. Its protein is CASSLDRLVSETQYF. The chain links TRBV5-1 to TRBJ2-5, with D possibly matching TRBD2 (6 bases). V was trimmed by 0 bases and J by 5 bases, leaving 14 bases between them. The CDR3 is 15 amino acids. Germline CDR1 reads SGHRS; CDR2 reads YFSETQ.

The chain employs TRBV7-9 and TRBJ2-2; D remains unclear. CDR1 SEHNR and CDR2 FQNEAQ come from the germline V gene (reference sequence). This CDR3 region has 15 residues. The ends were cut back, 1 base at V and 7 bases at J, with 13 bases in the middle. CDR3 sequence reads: CASSLEESLNGELFF. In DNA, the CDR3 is TGTGCCAGCAGCTTAGAGGAATCGTTGAACGGGGAGCTGTTTTTT.

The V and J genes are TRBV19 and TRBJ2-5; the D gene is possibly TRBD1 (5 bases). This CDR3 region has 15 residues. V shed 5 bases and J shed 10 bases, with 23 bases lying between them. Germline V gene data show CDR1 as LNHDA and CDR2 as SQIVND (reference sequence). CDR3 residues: CASSYTWGRRGDQYF. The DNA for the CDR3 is TGTGCCAGTAGTTATACTTGGGGCCGTCGAGGTGACCAGTACTTC.

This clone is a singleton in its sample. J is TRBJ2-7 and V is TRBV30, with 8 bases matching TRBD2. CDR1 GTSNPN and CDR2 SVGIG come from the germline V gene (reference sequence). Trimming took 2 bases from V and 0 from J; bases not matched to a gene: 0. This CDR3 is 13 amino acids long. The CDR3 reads CAWSLAGSYEQYF. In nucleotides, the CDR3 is TGTGCCTGGAGTCTAGCGGGCTCCTACGAGCAGTACTTC.

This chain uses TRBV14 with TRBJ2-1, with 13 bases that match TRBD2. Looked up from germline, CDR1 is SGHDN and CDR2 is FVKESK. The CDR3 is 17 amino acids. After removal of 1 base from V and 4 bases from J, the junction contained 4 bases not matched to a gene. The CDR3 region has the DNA TGTGCCAGCAGCCAAGGAGGGGGACTAGCGGGATACAATGAGCAGTTCTTC. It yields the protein CASSQGGGLAGYNEQFF.

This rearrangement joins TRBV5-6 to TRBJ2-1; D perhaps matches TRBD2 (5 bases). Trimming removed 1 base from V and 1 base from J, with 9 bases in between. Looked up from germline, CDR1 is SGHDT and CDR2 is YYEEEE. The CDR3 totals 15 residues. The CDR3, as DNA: TGTGCCAGCAGCTTGAGGAGAGGGTCCTACAATGAGCAGTTCTTC. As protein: CASSLRRGSYNEQFF.

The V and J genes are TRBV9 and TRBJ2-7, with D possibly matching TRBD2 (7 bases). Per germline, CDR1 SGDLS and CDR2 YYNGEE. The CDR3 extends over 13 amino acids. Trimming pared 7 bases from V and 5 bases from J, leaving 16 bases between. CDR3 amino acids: CASGLGDRNEQYF. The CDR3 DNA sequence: TGTGCCAGCGGACTAGGAGACAGGAACGAGCAGTACTTC.

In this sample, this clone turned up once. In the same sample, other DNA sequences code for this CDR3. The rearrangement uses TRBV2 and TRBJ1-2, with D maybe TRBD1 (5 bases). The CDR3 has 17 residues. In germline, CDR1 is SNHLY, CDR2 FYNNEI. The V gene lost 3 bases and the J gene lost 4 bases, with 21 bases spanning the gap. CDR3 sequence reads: CASSDVGRGDRTYGYTF. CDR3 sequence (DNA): TGTGCCAGCAGTGATGTGGGGAGAGGAGACAGAACCTATGGCTACACCTTC. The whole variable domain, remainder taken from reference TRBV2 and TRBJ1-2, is EPEVTQTPSHQVTQMGQEVILRCVPISNHLYFYWYRQILGQKVEFLVSFYNNEISEKSEIFDDQFSVERPDGSNFTLKIRSTKLEDSAMYFCASSDVGRGDRTYGYTFGSGTRLTVV.

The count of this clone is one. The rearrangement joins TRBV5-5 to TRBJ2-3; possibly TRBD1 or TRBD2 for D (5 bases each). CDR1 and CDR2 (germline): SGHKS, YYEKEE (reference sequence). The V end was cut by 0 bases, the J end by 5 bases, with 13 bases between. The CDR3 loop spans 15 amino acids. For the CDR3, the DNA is TGTGCCAGCAGCTTGGTTTCGGGACGGGGAGATACGCAGTATTTT. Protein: CASSLVSGRGDTQYF. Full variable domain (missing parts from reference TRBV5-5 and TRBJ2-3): DAGVTQSPTHLIKTRGQQVTLRCSPISGHKSVSWYQQVLGQGPQFIFQYYEKEERGRGNFPDRFSARQFPNYSSELNVNALLLGDSALYLCASSLVSGRGDTQYFGPGTRLTVL.

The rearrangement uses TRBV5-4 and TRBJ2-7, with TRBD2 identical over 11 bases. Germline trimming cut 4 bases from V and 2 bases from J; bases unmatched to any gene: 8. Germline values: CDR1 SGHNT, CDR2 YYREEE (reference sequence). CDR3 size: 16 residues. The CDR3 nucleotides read TGTGCCAGCAGCCCGGGGGGACTAGCGGAACCCTACGAGCAGTACTTC. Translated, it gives CASSPGGLAEPYEQYF. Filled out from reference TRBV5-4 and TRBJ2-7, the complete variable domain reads ETGVTQSPTHLIKTRGQQVTLRCSSQSGHNTVSWYQQALGQGPQFIFQYYREEENGRGNFPPRFSGLQFPNYSSELNVNALELDDSALYLCASSPGGLAEPYEQYFGPGTRLTVT.

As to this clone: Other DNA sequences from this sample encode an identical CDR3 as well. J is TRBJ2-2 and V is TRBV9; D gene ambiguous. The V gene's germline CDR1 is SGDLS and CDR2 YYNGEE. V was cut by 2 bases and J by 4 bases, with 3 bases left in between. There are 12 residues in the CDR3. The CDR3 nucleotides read TGTGCCAGCAGCGTCGGCACCGGGGAGCTGTTTTTT. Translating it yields CASSVGTGELFF.

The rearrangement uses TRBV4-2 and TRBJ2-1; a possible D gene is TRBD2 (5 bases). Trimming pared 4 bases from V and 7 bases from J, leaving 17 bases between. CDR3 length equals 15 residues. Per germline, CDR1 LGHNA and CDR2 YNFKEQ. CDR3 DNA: TGTGCCAGCAGCCCATTATTGGGAGTGAGTAATGAGCAGTTCTTC. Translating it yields CASSPLLGVSNEQFF.

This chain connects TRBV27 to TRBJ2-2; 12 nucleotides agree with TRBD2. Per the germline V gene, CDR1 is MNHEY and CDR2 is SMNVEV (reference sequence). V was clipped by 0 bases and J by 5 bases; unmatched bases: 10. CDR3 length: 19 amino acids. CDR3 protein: CASSLSVPSGGARTGELFF. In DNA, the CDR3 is TGTGCCAGCAGTTTATCGGTCCCTAGCGGGGGGGCTAGAACCGGGGAGCTGTTTTTT.

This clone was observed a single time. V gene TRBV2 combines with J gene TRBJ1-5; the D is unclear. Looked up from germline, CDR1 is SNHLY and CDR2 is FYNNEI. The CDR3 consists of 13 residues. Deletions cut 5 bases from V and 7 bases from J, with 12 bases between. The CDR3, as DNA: TGTGCCAGCAGTCCATGGAGTAACCAGCCCCAGCATTTT. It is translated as CASSPWSNQPQHF.

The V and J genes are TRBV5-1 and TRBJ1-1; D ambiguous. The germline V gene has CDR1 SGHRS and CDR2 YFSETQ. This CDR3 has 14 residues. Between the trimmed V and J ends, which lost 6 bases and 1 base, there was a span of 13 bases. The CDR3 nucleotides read TGCGCCAGCACAGTAGCTAACGGGAACACTGAAGCTTTCTTT. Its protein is CASTVANGNTEAFF.

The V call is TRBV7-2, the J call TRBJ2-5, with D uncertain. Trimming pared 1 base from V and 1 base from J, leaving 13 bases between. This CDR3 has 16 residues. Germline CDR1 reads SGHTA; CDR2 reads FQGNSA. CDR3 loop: CASSLEAVTSQETQYF. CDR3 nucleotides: TGTGCCAGCAGCTTAGAAGCCGTCACATCCCAAGAGACCCAGTACTTC.

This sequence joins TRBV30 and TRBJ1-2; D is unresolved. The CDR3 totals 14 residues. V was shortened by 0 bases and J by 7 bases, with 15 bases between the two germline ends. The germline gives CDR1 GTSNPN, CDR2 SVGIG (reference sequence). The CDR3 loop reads CAWSVPARLGGYTF. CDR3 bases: TGTGCCTGGAGTGTACCAGCTCGGTTGGGTGGCTACACCTTC.

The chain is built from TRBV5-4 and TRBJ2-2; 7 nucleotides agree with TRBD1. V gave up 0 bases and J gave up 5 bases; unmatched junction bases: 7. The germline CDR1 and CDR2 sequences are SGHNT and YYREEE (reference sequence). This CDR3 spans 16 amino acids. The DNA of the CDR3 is TGTGCCAGCAGCTTGGATTGGCAGGGGGTAACCGGGGAGCTGTTTTTT. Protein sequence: CASSLDWQGVTGELFF. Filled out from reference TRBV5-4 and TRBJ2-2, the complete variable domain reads ETGVTQSPTHLIKTRGQQVTLRCSSQSGHNTVSWYQQALGQGPQFIFQYYREEENGRGNFPPRFSGLQFPNYSSELNVNALELDDSALYLCASSLDWQGVTGELFFGEGSRLTVL.

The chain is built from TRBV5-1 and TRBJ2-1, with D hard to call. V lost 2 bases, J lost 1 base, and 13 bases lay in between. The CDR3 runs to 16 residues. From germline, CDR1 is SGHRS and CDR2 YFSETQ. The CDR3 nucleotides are TGCGCCAGCAGCTTTACCATCAGCGAATCCTACAATGAGCAGTTCTTC. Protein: CASSFTISESYNEQFF.

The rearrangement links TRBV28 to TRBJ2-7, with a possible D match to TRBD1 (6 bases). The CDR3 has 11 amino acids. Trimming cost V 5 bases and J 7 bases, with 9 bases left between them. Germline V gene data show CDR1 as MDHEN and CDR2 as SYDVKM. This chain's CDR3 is CASSGDREQYF. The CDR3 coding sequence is TGTGCCAGCAGTGGAGACAGGGAGCAGTACTTC.

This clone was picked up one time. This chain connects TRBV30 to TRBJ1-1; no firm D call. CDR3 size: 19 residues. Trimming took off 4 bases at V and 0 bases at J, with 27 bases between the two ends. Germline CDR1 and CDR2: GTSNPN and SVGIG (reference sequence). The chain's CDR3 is CAWTLFGGIPLSMNTEAFF. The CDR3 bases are TGTGCCTGGACCTTATTCGGCGGGATTCCCCTCTCTATGAACACTGAAGCTTTCTTT. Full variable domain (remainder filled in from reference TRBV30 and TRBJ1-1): SQTIHQWPATLVQPVGSPLSLECTVEGTSNPNLYWYRQAAGRGLQLLFYSVGIGQISSEVPQNLSASRPQDRQFILSSKKLLLSDSGFYLCAWTLFGGIPLSMNTEAFFGQGTRLTVV.

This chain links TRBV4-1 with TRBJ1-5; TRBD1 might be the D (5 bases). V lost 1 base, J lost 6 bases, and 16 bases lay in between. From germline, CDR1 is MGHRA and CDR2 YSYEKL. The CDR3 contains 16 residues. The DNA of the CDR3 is TGCGCCAGCAGCCAAGGCCCCGGGCAGGGTGGTCAGCCCCAGCATTTT. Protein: CASSQGPGQGGQPQHF.

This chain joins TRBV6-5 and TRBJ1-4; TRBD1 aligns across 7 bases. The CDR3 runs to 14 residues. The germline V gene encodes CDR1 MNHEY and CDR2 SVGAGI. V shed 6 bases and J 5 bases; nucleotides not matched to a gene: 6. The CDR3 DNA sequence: TGTGCCAGCAGACCGACAGGGTTCAATGAAAAACTGTTTTTT. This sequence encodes CASRPTGFNEKLFF.

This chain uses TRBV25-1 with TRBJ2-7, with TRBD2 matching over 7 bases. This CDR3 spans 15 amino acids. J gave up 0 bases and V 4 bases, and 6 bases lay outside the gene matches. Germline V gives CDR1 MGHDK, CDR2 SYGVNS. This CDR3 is CASSVGGVNSYEQYF. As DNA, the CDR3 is TGTGCCAGCAGTGTGGGGGGGGTCAACTCCTACGAGCAGTACTTC.